The 18 T cell receptor beta chains listed next were all sequenced from one sample in a study of shared clonotypes between healthy human individuals. Clones were read by immunoSEQ multiplex PCR, and TCRdb kept only the in-frame ones, dropping some. The sample has over a million clones; under 80% are singletons. Sequencing input: memory CD4+ T cells sorted from blood. Subset described: CD45RA-negative fraction. The source is a man between 18 and 35 years old in good health.

The rearrangement links TRBV25-1 to TRBJ1-6; D call uncertain. This CDR3 region has 12 residues. Per germline, CDR1 MGHDK and CDR2 SYGVNS. V gave up 0 bases and J gave up 14 bases, with 8 bases separating them. The CDR3 region is CASSEYFTALHF. The CDR3 nucleotides are TGTGCCAGCAGTGAATATTTTACGGCCCTCCACTTT.

The chain joins TRBV2 to TRBJ2-2; D possibly uses TRBD1 or TRBD2 (5 bases each). CDR3 length: 15 amino acids. V lost 10 bases, J lost 4 bases, and 19 bases lay in between. Germline CDR1 and CDR2: SNHLY and FYNNEI. The CDR3 nucleotides are TGTGCCACCCAGCTAGCTAGGGGATTCACCGGGGAGCTGTTTTTT. Residues: CATQLARGFTGELFF.

This clone showed up just a few times. This CDR3 is CASSPGTGRGSTEAFF. The DNA of the CDR3 is TGTGCCAGCAGCCCAGGTACAGGGCGGGGTAGCACTGAAGCTTTCTTT. The chain couples TRBV5-6 to TRBJ1-1; possible D gene TRBD1, 6 bases. The CDR3 contains 16 residues. The germline V and J ends were trimmed by 4 bases and 4 bases, with 20 bases remaining between them. The germline gives CDR1 SGHDT, CDR2 YYEEEE.

J is TRBJ1-5 and V is TRBV30; D unclear. Per the germline V gene, CDR1 is GTSNPN and CDR2 is SVGIG (reference sequence). The germline V and J ends were trimmed by 3 bases and 3 bases, with 15 bases remaining between them. There are 15 residues in the CDR3. CDR3 amino acids: CAWSPVNGLNQPQHF. The CDR3 DNA is TGTGCCTGGAGCCCAGTGAACGGCCTCAATCAGCCCCAGCATTTT.

This clone was observed a handful of times. V gene TRBV10-3 combines with J gene TRBJ2-3, with a weak D call TRBD2 (5 bases). Trimming took off 7 bases at V and 3 bases at J, with 11 bases between the two ends. Germline CDR1 is ENHRY and CDR2 is SYGVKD. This CDR3 has 13 amino acids. CDR3 loop: CAITNRETDTQYF. The CDR3 DNA sequence: TGTGCCATCACCAACCGGGAAACAGATACGCAGTATTTT.

This chain uses TRBV6-5 with TRBJ1-3, with D perhaps matching TRBD1 (5 bases). The V end was cut by 6 bases, the J end by 2 bases, with 11 bases between. The V gene's germline CDR1 is MNHEY and CDR2 SVGAGI. The CDR3 is 14 amino acids. Here the CDR3 DNA reads TGTGCCAGCAGAACGGGGGGAGCTGGAAACACCATATATTTT. Encoded protein: CASRTGGAGNTIYF.

This clone was counted between two and nine times. The rearrangement uses TRBV15 and TRBJ2-3, with D possibly matching TRBD1 (6 bases). CDR3 length: 14 residues. Trimming left V 5 bases short and J 6 bases short, with 15 bases between. Germline V gene sequence: CDR1 LNHNV, CDR2 YYDKDF (reference sequence). The DNA of the CDR3 is TGTGCCACCAGCTTTGGGGGCGCAGAGGATACGCAGTATTTT. The encoded protein is CATSFGGAEDTQYF.

This chain uses TRBV11-2 with TRBJ2-7; TRBD2 matches 11 bases. CDR3 size: 15 residues. Trimming removed 3 bases from V and 3 bases from J; junction bases left unmatched: 4. The germline V gene has CDR1 SGHAT and CDR2 FQNNGV. The CDR3 spells CASSLGLAEYYEQYF. CDR3 bases: TGTGCCAGCAGCTTGGGACTAGCGGAATACTACGAGCAGTACTTC.

The chain has TRBV28 and TRBJ1-2; D is possibly TRBD1 (6 bases). The CDR3 consists of 14 residues. Germline assignment: CDR1 MDHEN and CDR2 SYDVKM. Trimming pared 4 bases from V and 7 bases from J, leaving 16 bases between. The CDR3 sequence is CASSWDNAPIGYTF. The CDR3 bases are TGTGCCAGCAGTTGGGACAATGCCCCCATTGGCTACACCTTC.

V gene TRBV6-5 combines with J gene TRBJ2-1, with D maybe TRBD2 (6 bases). Germline CDR1 is MNHEY and CDR2 is SVGAGI. The ends were cut back, 7 bases at V and 6 bases at J, with 19 bases in the middle. This CDR3 is built from 15 residues. The CDR3 sequence is CASKRMGGTPNEQFF. The CDR3 bases are TGTGCCAGCAAACGAATGGGCGGGACCCCCAATGAGCAGTTCTTC.

This clone has only a few counts. This sequence joins TRBV11-2 and TRBJ2-1; D is ambiguous. The germline V gene encodes CDR1 SGHAT and CDR2 FQNNGV. Trimming pared 0 bases from V and 0 bases from J, leaving 15 bases between. The CDR3 length is 18 residues. In nucleotides, the CDR3 is TGTGCCAGCAGCTTAGAATATGGTGGGTTTAGCTCCTACAATGAGCAGTTCTTC. Its translation: CASSLEYGGFSSYNEQFF.

The rearrangement links TRBV9 to TRBJ1-5; D gene ambiguous. This CDR3 is built from 14 residues. The germline V gene encodes CDR1 SGDLS and CDR2 YYNGEE. The ends were cut back, 4 bases at V and 3 bases at J, with 11 bases in the middle. CDR3 amino acids: CASSPGRDNQPQHF. CDR3 in DNA: TGTGCCAGCAGCCCTGGACGGGACAATCAGCCCCAGCATTTT.

This chain links TRBV27 with TRBJ1-1; D perhaps matches TRBD1 (5 bases). This CDR3 is 13 amino acids long. In germline, CDR1 is MNHEY, CDR2 SMNVEV (reference sequence). Trimming removed 6 bases at V and 2 bases at J, with 10 bases between. CDR3 amino acids: CASSSDRNTEAFF. In DNA, the CDR3 is TGTGCCAGCAGCTCAGACAGAAACACTGAAGCTTTCTTT.

The CDR3 region has the DNA TGTGCCAGCAGCGGTGTAGGCCAGATCCCCACCGGGGAGCTGTTTTTT. Encoded protein: CASSGVGQIPTGELFF. The chain combines TRBV7-2 with TRBJ2-2; no definite D call. The CDR3 consists of 16 residues. V was clipped by 5 bases and J by 4 bases, with 17 bases between them. In germline, CDR1 is SGHTA, CDR2 FQGNSA.

This chain joins TRBV7-2 and TRBJ1-2, with TRBD1 matching over 10 bases. The length of the CDR3 is 14 residues. CDR1 is SGHTA, CDR2 FQGNSA, per germline. V was clipped by 3 bases and J by 8 bases; unmatched bases: 6. CDR3 residues: CASSFTGTGVGYTF. CDR3 in DNA: TGTGCCAGCAGCTTTACCGGGACAGGGGTCGGCTACACCTTC.

This chain uses TRBV4-1 with TRBJ1-4, with 8 bases that match TRBD1. The CDR3 totals 17 residues. CDR1 MGHRA and CDR2 YSYEKL come from the germline V gene. Germline trimming cut 1 base from V and 7 bases from J; bases unmatched to any gene: 11. Here the CDR3 DNA reads TGCGCCAGCAGCCAAGGAACTCCTACAGGGGGTAGTGAAAAACTGTTTTTT. This encodes CASSQGTPTGGSEKLFF.

J is TRBJ1-5 and V is TRBV10-3, with 9 positions matching TRBD1. V gave up 0 bases and J gave up 1 base; unmatched junction bases: 4. From germline, CDR1 is ENHRY and CDR2 SYGVKD. There are 17 residues in the CDR3. The CDR3 loop reads CAISESRQGVSNQPQHF. CDR3 in DNA: TGTGCCATCAGTGAGTCCAGACAGGGGGTGAGCAATCAGCCCCAGCATTTT.

This clone has ten or more counts. This sample includes further DNA sequences coding for the same CDR3. This chain uses TRBV6-5 with TRBJ1-1; 7 bases line up with TRBD1. Germline-derived CDR1 and CDR2 are MNHEY and SVGAGI. The CDR3 length is 14 residues. Losses at the gene ends were 2 bases for V and 1 base for J; bases not matched to a gene: 1. The CDR3: CASSYGTANTEAFF. In DNA, the CDR3 is TGTGCCAGCAGTTACGGGACAGCGAACACTGAAGCTTTCTTT.